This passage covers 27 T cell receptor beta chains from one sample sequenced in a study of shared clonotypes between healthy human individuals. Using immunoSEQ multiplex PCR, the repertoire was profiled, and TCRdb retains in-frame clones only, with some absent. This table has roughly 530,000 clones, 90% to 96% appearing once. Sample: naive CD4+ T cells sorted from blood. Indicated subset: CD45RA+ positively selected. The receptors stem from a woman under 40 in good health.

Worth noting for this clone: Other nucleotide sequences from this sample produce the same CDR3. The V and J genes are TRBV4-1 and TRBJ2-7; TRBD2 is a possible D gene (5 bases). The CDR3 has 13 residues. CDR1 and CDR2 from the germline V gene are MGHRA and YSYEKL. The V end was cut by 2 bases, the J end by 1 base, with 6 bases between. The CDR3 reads CASSQTGSYEQYF. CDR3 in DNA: TGCGCCAGCAGCCAAACGGGATCCTACGAGCAGTACTTC.

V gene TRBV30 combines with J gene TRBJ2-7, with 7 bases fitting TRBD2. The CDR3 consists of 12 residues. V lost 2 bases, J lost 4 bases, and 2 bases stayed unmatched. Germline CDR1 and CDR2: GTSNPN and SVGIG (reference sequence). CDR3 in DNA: TGTGCCTGGAGTCCGGGGGGTTACGAGCAGTACTTC. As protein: CAWSPGGYEQYF.

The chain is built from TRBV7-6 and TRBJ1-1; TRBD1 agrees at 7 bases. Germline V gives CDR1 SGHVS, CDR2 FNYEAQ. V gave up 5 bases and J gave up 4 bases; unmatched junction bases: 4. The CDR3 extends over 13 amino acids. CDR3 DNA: TGTGCCAGCAGCCCCAGGGGGGGCACTGAAGCTTTCTTT. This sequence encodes CASSPRGGTEAFF.

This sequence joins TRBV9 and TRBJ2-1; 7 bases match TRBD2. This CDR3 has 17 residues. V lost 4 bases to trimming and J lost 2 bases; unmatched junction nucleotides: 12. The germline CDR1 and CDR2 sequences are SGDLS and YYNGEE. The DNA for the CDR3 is TGTGCCAGCAGCCCTACTATACTAGCGTATACCTACAATGAGCAGTTCTTC. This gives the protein CASSPTILAYTYNEQFF.

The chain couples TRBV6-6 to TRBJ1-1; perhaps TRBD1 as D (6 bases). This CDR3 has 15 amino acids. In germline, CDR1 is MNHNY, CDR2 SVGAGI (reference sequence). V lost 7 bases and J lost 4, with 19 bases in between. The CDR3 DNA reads TGTGCCAGCACCTACCGGGGACGAGGGGGCACTGAAGCTTTCTTT. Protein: CASTYRGRGGTEAFF.

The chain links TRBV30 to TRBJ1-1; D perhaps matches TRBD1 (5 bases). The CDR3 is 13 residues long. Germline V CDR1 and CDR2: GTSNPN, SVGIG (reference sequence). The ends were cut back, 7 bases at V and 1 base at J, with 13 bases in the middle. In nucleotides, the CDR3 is TGTGCCTCGGATCGACAGAGGAACACTGAAGCTTTCTTT. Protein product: CASDRQRNTEAFF.

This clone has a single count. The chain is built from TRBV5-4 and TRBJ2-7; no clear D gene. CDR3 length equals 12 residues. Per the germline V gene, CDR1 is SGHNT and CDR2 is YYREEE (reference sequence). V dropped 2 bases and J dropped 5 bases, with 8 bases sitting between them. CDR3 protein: CASSFVPHEQYF. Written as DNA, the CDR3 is TGTGCCAGCAGCTTCGTTCCCCACGAGCAGTACTTC. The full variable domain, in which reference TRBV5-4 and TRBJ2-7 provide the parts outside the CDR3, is ETGVTQSPTHLIKTRGQQVTLRCSSQSGHNTVSWYQQALGQGPQFIFQYYREEENGRGNFPPRFSGLQFPNYSSELNVNALELDDSALYLCASSFVPHEQYFGPGTRLTVT.

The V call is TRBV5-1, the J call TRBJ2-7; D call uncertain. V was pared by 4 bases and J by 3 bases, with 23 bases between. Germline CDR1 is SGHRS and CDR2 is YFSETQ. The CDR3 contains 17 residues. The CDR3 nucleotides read TGCGCCAGCAGCCCGATTTCGACAAGCATTGAAGTCTACGAGCAGTACTTC. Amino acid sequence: CASSPISTSIEVYEQYF.

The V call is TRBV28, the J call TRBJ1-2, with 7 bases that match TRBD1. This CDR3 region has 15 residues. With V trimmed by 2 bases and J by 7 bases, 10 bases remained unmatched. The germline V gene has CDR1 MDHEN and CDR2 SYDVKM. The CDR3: CASSLAGRGLSGYTF. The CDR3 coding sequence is TGTGCCAGCAGTTTAGCTGGTAGGGGGCTGAGTGGCTACACCTTC.

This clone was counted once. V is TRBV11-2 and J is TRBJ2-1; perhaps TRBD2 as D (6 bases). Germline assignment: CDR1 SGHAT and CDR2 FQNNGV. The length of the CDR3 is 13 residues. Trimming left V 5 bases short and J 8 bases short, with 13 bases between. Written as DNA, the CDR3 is TGTGCCAGCAGCCCGGGACTCCTCGATGAGCAGTTCTTC. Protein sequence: CASSPGLLDEQFF.

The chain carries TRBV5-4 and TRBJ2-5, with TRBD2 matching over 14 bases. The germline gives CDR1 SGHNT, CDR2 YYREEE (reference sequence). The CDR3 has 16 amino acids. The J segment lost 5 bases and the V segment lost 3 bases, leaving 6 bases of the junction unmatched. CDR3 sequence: CASSSTSGRAWETQYF. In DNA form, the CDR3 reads TGTGCCAGCAGCTCGACTAGCGGGAGGGCCTGGGAGACCCAGTACTTC.

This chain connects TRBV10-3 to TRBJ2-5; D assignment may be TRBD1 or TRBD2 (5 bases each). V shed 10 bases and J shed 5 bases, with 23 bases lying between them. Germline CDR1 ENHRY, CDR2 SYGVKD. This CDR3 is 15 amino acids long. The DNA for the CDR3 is TGTGCCACCAACCACCCGGTTCAAGGGACGGAGACCCAGTACTTC. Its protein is CATNHPVQGTETQYF.

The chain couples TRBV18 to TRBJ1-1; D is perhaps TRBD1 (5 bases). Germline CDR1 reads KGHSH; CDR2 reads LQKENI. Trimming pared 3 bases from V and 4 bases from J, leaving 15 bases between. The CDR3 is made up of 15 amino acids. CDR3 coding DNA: TGTGCCAGCTCACCCGGTCCCCAAGGGGTCACTGAAGCTTTCTTT. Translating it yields CASSPGPQGVTEAFF. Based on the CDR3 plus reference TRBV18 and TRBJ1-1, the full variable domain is NAGVMQNPRHLVRRRGQEARLRCSPMKGHSHVYWYRQLPEEGLKFMVYLQKENIIDESGMPKERFSAEFPKEGPSILRIQQVVRGDSAAYFCASSPGPQGVTEAFFGQGTRLTVV.

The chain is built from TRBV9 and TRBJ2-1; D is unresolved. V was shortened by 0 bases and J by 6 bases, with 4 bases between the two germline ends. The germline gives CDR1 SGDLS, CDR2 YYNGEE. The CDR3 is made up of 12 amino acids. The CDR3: CASSVELNEQFF. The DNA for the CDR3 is TGTGCCAGCAGCGTAGAGCTCAATGAGCAGTTCTTC.

The CDR3 region has the DNA TGTGCCAGTAGAACCGGACAGGCAAGCACAGATACGCAGTATTTT. It is translated as CASRTGQASTDTQYF. V gene TRBV19 combines with J gene TRBJ2-3; TRBD1 matches at 7 bases. Unmatched junction bases numbered 6, after V lost 6 bases and J lost 0 bases. Germline V gene data show CDR1 as LNHDA and CDR2 as SQIVND (reference sequence). There are 15 residues in the CDR3.

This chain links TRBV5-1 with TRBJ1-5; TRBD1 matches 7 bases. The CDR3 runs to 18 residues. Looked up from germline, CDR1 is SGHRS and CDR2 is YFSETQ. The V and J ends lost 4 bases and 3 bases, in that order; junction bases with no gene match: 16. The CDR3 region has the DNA TGCGCCAGCAGCCTGAGAGACGGGACAGAGATTTACAATCAGCCCCAGCATTTT. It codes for CASSLRDGTEIYNQPQHF.

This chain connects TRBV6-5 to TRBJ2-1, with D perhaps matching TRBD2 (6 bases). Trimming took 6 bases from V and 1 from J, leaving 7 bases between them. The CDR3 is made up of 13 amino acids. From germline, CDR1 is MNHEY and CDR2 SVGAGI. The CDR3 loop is CASSRGSYNEQFF. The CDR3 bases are TGTGCCAGCAGCCGGGGGTCCTACAATGAGCAGTTCTTC.

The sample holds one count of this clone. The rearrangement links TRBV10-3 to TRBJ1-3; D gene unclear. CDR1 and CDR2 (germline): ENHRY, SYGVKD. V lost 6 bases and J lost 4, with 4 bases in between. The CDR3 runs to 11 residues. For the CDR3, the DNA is TGTGCCATCAGCCAGGGAAACACCATATATTTT. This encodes CAISQGNTIYF.

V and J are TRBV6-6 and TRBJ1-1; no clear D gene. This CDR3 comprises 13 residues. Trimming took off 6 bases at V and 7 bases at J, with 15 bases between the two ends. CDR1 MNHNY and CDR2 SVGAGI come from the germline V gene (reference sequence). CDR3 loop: CASSSVQDGEAFF. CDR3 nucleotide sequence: TGTGCCAGCAGCTCTGTCCAGGACGGTGAAGCTTTCTTT.

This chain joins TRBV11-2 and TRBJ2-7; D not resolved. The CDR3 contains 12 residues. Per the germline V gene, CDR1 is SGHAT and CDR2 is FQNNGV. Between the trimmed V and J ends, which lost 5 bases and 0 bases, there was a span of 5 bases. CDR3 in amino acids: CASSRDSYEQYF. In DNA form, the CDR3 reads TGTGCCAGCAGCCGTGACTCCTACGAGCAGTACTTC.

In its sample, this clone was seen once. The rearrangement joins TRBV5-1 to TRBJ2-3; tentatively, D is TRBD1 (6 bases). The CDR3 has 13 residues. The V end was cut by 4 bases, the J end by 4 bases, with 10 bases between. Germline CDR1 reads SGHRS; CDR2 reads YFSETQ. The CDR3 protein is CASSEYRADTQYF. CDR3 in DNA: TGCGCCAGCAGCGAATACAGGGCAGATACGCAGTATTTT.

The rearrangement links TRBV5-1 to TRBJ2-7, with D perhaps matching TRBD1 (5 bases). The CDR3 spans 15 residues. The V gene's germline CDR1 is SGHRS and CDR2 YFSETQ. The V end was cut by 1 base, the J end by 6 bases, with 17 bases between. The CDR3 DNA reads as TGCGCCAGCAGCTTGTTTCAAAGCCAGGGCGGCGAGCAGTACTTC. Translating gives CASSLFQSQGGEQYF.

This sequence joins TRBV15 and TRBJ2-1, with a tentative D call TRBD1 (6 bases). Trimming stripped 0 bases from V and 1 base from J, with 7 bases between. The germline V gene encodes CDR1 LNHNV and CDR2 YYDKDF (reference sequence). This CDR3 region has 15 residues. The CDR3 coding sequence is TGTGCCACCAGCAGAGATCAGGGGTCCTACAATGAGCAGTTCTTC. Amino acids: CATSRDQGSYNEQFF.

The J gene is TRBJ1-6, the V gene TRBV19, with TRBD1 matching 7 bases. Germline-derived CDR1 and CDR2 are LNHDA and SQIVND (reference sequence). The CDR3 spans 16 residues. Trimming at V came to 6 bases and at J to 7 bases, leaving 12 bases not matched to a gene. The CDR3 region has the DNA TGTGCCAGTAGCCGGGACAGTCCAATCTGGAATTCACCCCTCCACTTT. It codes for CASSRDSPIWNSPLHF.

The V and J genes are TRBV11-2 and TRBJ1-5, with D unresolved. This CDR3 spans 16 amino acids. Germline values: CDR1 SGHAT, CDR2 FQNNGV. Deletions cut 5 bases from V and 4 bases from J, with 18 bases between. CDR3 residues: CASSRDARIENQPQHF. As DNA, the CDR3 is TGTGCCAGCAGCCGAGACGCCAGGATCGAAAATCAGCCCCAGCATTTT. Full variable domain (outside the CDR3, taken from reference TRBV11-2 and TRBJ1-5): EAGVAQSPRYKIIEKRQSVAFWCNPISGHATLYWYQQILGQGPKLLIQFQNNGVVDDSQLPKDRFSAERLKGVDSTLKIQPAKLEDSAVYLCASSRDARIENQPQHFGDGTRLSIL.

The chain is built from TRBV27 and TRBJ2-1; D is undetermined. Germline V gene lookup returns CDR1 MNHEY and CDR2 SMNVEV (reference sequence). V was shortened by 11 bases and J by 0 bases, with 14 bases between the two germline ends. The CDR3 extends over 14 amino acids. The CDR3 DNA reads TGTGCCCCCCGTCGTGCAAGCTCCTACAATGAGCAGTTCTTC. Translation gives CAPRRASSYNEQFF.

The CDR3 nucleotides are TGTGCCAGCAAACAACCTCCCGTCGATGAGCAGTTCTTC. Amino acids: CASKQPPVDEQFF. The V call is TRBV11-2, the J call TRBJ2-1, with D unresolved. Germline V lookup: CDR1 SGHAT, CDR2 FQNNGV. The CDR3 totals 13 residues. The V gene lost 7 bases and the J gene lost 8 bases, with 15 bases spanning the gap.